This T cell receptor (beta chain) was observed in a study of cytomegalovirus exposure and HLA in healthy donors. 13 Jbeta primers and 60 Vbeta primers were used for the PCR. Libraries were prepared by immunoSEQ multiplex PCR; TCRdb keeps only in-frame clonotypes and omits some of them. This sample yields around 90,000 clones, of which about four fifths are seen a single time; about 7.3% belongs to the top ten. Study-level results: Some public TCRs appeared in many individuals, while most sequences were rare.

The germline V gene encodes CDR1 SGHDT and CDR2 YYEEEE. CDR3 size: 14 residues. The V end was cut by 0 bases, the J end by 5 bases, with 11 bases between. Comment on this clone: The antigen is undetermined.

The chain couples TRBV5-6 to TRBJ1-1; TRBD1 might be the D (6 bases). Sequencing was carried out using PBMCs. This receptor was obtained from a young man in good health and CMV-seronegative. The CDR3 reads CASSLAGDRTEAFF. DNA of the CDR3: TGTGCCAGCAGCTTGGCAGGGGATAGGACTGAAGCTTTCTTT.